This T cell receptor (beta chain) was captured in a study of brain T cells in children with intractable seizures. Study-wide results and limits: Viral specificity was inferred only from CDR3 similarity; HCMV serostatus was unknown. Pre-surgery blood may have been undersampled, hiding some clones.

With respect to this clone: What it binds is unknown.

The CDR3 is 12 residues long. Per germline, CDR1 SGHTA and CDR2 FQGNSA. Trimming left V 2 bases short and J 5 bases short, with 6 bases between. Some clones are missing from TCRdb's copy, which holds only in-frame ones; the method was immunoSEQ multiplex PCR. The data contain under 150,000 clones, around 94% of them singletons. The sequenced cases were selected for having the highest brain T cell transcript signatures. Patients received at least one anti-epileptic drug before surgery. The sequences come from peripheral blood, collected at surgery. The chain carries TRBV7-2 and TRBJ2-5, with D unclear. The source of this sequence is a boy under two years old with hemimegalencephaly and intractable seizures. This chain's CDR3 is CASSLSRETQYF. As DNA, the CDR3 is TGTGCCAGCAGCTTATCTCGGGAGACCCAGTACTTC.